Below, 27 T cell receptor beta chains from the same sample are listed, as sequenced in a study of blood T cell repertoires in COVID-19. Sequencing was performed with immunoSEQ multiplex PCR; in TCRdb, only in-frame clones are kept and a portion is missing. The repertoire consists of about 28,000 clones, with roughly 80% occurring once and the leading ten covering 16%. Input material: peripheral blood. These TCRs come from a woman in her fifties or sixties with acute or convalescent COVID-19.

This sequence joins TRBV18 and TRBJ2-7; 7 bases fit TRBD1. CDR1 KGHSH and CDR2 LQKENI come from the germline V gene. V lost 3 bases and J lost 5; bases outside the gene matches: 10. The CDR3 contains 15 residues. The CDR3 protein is CASSPVQDRKNEQYF. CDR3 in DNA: TGTGCCAGCTCACCTGTTCAGGACAGGAAAAACGAGCAGTACTTC.

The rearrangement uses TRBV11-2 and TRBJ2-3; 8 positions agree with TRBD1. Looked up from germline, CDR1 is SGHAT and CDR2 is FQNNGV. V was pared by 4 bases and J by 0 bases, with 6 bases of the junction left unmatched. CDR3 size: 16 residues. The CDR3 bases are TGTGCCAGCAGCTCAGTGGGACAGGTTAGCACAGATACGCAGTATTTT. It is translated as CASSSVGQVSTDTQYF.

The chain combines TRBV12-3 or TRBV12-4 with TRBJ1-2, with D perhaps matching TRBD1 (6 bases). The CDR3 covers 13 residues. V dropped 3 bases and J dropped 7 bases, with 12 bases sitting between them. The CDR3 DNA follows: TGTGCCAGCAGTTTTAACAGGGAGGGTGGCTACACCTTC. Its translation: CASSFNREGGYTF.

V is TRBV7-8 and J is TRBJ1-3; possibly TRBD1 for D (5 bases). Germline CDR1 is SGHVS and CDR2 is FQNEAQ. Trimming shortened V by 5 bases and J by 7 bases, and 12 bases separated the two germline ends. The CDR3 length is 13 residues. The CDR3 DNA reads TGTGCCAGCAGCCGGATGGGGGGGAACACCATATATTTT. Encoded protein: CASSRMGGNTIYF.

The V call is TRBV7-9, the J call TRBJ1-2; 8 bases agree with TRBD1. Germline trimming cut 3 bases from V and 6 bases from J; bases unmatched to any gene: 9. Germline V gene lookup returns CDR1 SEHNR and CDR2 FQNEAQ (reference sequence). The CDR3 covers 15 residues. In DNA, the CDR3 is TGTGCCAGCAGCTTCGACGGGACAGGCAACCATGGCTACACCTTC. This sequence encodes CASSFDGTGNHGYTF.

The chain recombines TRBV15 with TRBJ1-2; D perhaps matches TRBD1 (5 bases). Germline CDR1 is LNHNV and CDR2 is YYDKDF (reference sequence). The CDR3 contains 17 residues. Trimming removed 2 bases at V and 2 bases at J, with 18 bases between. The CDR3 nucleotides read TGTGCCACCAGCAGACTTCCCCCCAGGGAAAGGAACTATGGCTACACCTTC. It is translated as CATSRLPPRERNYGYTF. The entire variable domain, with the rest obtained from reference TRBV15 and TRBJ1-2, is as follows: DAMVIQNPRYQVTQFGKPVTLSCSQTLNHNVMYWYQQKSSQAPKLLFHYYDKDFNNEADTPDNFQSRRPNTSFCFLDIRSPGLGDTAMYLCATSRLPPRERNYGYTFGSGTRLTVV.

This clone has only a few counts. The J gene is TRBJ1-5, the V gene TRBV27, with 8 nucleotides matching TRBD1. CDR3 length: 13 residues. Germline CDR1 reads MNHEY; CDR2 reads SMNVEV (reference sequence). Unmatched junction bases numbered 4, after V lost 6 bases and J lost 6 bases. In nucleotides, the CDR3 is TGTGCCAGCAGCCGAACAGGGGGTCAGCCCCAGCATTTT. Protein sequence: CASSRTGGQPQHF.

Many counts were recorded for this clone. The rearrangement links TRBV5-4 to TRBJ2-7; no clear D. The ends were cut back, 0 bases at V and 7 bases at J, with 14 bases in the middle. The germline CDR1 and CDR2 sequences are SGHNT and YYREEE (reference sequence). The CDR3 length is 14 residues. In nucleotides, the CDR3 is TGTGCCAGCAGCTTGGGGCCGCGACTTCGGGAGCAGTACTTC. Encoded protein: CASSLGPRLREQYF.

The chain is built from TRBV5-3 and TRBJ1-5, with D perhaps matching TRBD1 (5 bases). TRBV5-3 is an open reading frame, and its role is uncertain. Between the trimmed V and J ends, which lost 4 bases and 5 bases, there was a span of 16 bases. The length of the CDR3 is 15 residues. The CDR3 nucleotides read TGTGCCAGAAGCGGCATGACAGAGGCTCATCAGCCCCAGCATTTT. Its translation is CARSGMTEAHQPQHF.

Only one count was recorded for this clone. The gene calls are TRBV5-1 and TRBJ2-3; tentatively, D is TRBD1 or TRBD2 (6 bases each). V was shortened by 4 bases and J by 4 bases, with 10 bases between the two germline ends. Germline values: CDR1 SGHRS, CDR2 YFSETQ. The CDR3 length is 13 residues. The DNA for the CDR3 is TGCGCCAGCAGCCTGGAGGGGGCAGATACGCAGTATTTT. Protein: CASSLEGADTQYF.

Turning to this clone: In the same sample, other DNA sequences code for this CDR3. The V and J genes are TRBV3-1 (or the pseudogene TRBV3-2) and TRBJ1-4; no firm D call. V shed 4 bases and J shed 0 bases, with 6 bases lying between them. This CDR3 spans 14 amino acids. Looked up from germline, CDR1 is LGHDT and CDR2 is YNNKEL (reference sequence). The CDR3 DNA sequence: TGTGCCAGCAGCCGACGGGCAACTAATGAAAAACTGTTTTTT. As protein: CASSRRATNEKLFF.

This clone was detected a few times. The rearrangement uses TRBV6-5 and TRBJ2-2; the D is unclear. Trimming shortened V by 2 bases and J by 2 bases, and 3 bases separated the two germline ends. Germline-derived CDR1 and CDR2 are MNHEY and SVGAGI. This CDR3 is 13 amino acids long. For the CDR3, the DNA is TGTGCCAGCAGTTACCCTAACACCGGGGAGCTGTTTTTT. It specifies CASSYPNTGELFF.

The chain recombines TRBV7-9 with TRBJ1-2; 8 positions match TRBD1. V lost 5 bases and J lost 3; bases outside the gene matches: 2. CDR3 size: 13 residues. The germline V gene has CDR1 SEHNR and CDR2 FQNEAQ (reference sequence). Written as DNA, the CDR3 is TGTGCCAGCAGCCAGGGGGCGGACTATGGCTACACCTTC. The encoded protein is CASSQGADYGYTF.

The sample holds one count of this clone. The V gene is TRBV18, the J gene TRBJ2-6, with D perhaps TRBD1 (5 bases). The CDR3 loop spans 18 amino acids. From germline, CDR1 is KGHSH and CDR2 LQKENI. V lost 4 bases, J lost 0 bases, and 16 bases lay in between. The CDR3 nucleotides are TGTGCCAGCTCACGACGAATCTCGACAGACTCTGGGGCCAACGTCCTGACTTTC. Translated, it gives CASSRRISTDSGANVLTF.

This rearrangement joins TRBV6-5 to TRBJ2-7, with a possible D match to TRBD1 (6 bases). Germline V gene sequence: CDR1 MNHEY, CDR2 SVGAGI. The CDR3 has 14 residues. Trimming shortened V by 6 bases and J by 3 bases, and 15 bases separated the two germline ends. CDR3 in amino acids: CASSTGYGSYEQYF. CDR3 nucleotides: TGTGCCAGCAGCACAGGGTATGGAAGCTACGAGCAGTACTTC.

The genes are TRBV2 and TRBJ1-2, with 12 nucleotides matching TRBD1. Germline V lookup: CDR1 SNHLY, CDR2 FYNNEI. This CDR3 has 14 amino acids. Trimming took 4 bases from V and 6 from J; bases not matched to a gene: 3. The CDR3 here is CASSVGQGADGYTF. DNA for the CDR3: TGTGCCAGCAGTGTGGGACAGGGGGCCGATGGCTACACCTTC.

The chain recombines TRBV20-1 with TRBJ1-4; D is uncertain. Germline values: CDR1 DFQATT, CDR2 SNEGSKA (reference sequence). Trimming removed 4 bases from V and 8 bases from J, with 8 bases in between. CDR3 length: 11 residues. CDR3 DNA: TGCAGTGCTAAGGGAGGGGAAAAACTGTTTTTT. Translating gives CSAKGGEKLFF.

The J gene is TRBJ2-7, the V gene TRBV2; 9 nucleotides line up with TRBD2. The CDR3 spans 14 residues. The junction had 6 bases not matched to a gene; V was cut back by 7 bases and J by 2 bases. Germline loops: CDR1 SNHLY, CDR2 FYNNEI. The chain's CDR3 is CASKGGGAPYEQYF. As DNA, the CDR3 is TGTGCCAGCAAAGGCGGGGGGGCCCCCTACGAGCAGTACTTC.

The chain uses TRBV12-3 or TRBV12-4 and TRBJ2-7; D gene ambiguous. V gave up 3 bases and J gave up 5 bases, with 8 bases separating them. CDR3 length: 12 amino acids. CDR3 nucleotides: TGTGCCAGCAGTTTCATCAGAAACGAGCAGTACTTC. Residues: CASSFIRNEQYF.

Here the CDR3 reads CASSLGGHIDNEQFF. The DNA for the CDR3 is TGCGCCAGCAGCTTGGGAGGACATATCGACAATGAGCAGTTCTTC. The V and J genes are TRBV5-1 and TRBJ2-1, with D perhaps TRBD1 (5 bases). Trimming pared 0 bases from V and 5 bases from J, leaving 12 bases between. Per the germline V gene, CDR1 is SGHRS and CDR2 is YFSETQ. CDR3 size: 15 residues.

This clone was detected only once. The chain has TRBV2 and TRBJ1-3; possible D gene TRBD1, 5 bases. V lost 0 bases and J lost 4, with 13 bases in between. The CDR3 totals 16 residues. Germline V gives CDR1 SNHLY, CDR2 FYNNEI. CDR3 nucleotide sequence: TGTGCCAGCAGTGAAGCGCTTGGGGGGATAGGAAACACCATATATTTT. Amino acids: CASSEALGGIGNTIYF.

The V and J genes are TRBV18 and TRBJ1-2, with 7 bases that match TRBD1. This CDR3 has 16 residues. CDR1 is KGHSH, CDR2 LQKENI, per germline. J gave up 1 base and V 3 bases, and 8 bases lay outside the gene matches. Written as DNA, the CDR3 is TGTGCCAGCTCACCCGGACAGGCCAGGGGTAACTATGGCTACACCTTC. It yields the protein CASSPGQARGNYGYTF.

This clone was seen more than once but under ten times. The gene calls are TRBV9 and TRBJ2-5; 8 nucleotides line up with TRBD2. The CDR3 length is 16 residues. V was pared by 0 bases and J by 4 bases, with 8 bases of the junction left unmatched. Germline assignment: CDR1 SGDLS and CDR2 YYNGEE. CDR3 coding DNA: TGTGCCAGCAGCGTAGCTCGATCGGGGGGGACAGAGACCCAGTACTTC. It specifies CASSVARSGGTETQYF. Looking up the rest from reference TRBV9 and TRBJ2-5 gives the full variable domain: DSGVTQTPKHLITATGQRVTLRCSPRSGDLSVYWYQQSLDQGLQFLIQYYNGEERAKGNILERFSAQQFPDLHSELNLSSLELGDSALYFCASSVARSGGTETQYFGPGTRLLVL.

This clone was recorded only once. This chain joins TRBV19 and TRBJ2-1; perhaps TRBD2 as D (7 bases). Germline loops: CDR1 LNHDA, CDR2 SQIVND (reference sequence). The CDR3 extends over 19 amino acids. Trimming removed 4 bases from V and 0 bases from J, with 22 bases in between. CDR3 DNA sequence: TGTGCCAGTAGTAAGGGGAGGGGGGTCCAATCCAGCTCCTACAATGAGCAGTTCTTC. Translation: CASSKGRGVQSSSYNEQFF.

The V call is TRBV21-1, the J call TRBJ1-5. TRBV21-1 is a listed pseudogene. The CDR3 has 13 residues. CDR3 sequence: CASIRGGDQPQHF. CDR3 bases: TGTGCCAGCATAAGGGGGGGGGATCAGCCCCAGCATTTT.

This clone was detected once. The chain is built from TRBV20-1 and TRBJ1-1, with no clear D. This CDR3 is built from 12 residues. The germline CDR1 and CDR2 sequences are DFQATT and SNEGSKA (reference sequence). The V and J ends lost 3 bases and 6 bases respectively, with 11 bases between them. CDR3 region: CSASFNGPEAFF. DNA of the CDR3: TGCAGTGCTAGTTTCAATGGCCCTGAAGCTTTCTTT.

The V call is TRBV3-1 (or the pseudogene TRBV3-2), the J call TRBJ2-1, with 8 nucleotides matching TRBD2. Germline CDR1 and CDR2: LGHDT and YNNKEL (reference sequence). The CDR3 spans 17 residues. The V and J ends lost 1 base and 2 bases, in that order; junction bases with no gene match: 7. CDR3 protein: CASSQVDGGGTYNEQFF. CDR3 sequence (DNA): TGTGCCAGCAGCCAAGTGGACGGCGGGGGGACCTACAATGAGCAGTTCTTC.